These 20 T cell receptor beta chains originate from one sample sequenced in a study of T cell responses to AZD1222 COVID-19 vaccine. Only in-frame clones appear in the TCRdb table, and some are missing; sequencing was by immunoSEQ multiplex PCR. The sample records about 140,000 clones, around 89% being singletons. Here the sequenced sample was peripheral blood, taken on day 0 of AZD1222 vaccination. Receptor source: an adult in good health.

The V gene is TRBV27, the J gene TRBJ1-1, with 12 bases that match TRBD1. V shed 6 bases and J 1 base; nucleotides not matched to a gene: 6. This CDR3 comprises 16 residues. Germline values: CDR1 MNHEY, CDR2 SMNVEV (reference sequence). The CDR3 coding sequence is TGTGCCAGCAGAGGGGACAGGGGGCAGAGGAACACTGAAGCTTTCTTT. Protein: CASRGDRGQRNTEAFF.

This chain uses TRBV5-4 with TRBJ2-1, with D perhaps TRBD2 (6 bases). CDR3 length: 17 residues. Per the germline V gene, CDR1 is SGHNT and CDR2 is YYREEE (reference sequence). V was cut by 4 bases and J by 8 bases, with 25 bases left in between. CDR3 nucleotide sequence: TGTGCCAGCAGCGAGGGTAGGCGTAGCGGAGGAGCCGATGAGCAGTTCTTC. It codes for CASSEGRRSGGADEQFF.

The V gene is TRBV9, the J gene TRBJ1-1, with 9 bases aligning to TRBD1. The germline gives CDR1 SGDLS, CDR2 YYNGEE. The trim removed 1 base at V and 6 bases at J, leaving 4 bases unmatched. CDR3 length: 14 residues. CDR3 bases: TGTGCCAGCAGCGTAACAACAGGGGGCTCTGAAGCTTTCTTT. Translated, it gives CASSVTTGGSEAFF.

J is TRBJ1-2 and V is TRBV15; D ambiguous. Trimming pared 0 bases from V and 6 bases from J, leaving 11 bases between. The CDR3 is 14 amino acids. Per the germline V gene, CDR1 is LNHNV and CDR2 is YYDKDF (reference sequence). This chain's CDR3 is CATSRDHRQDGYTF. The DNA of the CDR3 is TGTGCCACCAGCAGAGATCATAGGCAAGATGGCTACACCTTC.

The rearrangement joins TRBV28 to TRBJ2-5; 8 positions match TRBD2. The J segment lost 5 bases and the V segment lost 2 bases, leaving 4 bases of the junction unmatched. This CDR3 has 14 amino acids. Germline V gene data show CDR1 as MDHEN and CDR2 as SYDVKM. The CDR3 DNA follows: TGTGCCAGCAGTTTAGCGGGAGGTGGGGAGACCCAGTACTTC. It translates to CASSLAGGGETQYF.

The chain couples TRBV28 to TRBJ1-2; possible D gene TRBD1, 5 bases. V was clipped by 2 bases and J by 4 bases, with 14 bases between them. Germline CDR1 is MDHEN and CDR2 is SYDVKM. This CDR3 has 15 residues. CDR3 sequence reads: CASSLGSGGSYGYTF. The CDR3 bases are TGTGCCAGCAGTTTAGGGTCCGGGGGGAGCTATGGCTACACCTTC.

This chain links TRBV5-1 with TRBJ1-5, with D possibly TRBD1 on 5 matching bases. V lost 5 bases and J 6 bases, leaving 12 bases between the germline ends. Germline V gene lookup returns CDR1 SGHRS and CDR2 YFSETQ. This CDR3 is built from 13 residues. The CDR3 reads CASSKTVGQPQHF. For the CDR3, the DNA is TGCGCCAGCAGTAAGACAGTGGGTCAGCCCCAGCATTTT.

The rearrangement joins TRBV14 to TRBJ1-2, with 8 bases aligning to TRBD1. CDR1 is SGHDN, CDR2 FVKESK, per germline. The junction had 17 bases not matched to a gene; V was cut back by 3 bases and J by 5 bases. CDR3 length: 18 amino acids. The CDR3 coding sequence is TGTGCCAGCAGCCACCTCTACTCGGGACAGGCCGCGAATTATGGCTACACCTTC. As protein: CASSHLYSGQAANYGYTF.

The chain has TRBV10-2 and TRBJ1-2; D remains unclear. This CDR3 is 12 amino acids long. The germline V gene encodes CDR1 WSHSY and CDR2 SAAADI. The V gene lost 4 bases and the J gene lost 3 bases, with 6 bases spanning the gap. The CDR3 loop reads CASSALDYGYTF. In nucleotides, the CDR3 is TGCGCCAGCAGTGCTCTTGACTATGGCTACACCTTC.

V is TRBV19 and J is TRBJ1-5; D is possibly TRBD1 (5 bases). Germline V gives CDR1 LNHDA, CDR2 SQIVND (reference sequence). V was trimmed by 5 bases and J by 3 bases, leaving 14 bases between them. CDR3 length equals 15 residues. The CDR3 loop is CASSVEGLINQPQHF. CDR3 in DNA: TGTGCCAGTAGTGTCGAGGGACTGATCAATCAGCCCCAGCATTTT.

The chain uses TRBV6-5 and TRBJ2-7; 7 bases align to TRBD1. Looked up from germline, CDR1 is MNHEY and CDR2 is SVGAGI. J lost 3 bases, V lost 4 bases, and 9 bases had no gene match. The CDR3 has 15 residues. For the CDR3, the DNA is TGTGCCAGCAGTTTCGACAGGGTGGGGATCTACGAGCAGTACTTC. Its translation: CASSFDRVGIYEQYF.

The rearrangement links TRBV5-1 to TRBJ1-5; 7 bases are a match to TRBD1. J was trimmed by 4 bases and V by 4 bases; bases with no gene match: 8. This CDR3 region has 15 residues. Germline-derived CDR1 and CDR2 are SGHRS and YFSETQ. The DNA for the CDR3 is TGCGCCAGCAGCCCAACTGGGACAGATAATCAGCCCCAGCATTTT. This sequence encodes CASSPTGTDNQPQHF.

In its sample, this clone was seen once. This CDR3 reads CASSQDPRGHGYTF. The CDR3 bases are TGCGCCAGCAGCCAAGATCCCAGGGGCCATGGCTACACCTTC. V is TRBV4-1 and J is TRBJ1-2, with a possible D match to TRBD1 (6 bases). V lost 0 bases to trimming and J lost 6 bases, with 11 bases between them. The CDR3 contains 14 residues. Germline assignment: CDR1 MGHRA and CDR2 YSYEKL.

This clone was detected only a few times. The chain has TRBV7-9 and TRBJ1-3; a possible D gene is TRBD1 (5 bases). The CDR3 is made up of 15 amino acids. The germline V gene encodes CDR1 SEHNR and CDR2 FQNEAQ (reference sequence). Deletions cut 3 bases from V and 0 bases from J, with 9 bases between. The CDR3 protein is CASSLGQNSGNTIYF. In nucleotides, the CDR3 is TGTGCCAGCAGCTTGGGGCAGAACTCTGGAAACACCATATATTTT.

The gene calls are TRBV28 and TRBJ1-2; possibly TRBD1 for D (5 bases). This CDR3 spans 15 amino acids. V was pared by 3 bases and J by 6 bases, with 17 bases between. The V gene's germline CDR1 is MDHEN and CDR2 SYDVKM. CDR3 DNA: TGTGCCAGCAGTTTTGGCAGGGTCGGTGGTCATGGCTACACCTTC. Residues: CASSFGRVGGHGYTF.

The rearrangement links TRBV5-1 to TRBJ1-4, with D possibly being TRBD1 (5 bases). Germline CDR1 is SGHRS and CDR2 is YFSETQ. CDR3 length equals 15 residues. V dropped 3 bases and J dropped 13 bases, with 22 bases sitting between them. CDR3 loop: CASSSPRVGVKGLFF. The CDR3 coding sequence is TGCGCCAGCAGCTCCCCCAGGGTGGGGGTAAAAGGACTGTTTTTT.

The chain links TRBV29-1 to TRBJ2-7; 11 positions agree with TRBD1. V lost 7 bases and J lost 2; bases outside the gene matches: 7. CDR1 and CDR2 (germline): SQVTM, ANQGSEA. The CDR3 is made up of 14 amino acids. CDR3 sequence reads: CSAARTGGPYEQYF. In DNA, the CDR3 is TGCAGCGCCGCACGGACAGGGGGCCCCTACGAGCAGTACTTC.

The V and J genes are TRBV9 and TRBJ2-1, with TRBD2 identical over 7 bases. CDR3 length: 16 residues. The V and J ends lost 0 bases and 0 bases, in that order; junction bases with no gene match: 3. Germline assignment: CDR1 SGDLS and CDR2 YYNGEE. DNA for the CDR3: TGTGCCAGCAGCGTAGACCTAGCGGTCTCCTACAATGAGCAGTTCTTC. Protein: CASSVDLAVSYNEQFF.

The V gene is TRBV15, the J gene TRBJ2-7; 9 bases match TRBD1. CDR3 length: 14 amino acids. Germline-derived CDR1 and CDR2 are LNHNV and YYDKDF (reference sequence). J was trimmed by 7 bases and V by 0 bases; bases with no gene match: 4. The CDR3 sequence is CATSREQGAWEQYF. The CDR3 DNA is TGTGCCACCAGCAGAGAACAGGGGGCTTGGGAGCAGTACTTC.

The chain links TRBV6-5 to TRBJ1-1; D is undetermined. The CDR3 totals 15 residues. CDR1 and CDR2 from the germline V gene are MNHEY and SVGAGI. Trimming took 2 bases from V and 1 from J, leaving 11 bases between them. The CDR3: CASSYEGLGNTEAFF. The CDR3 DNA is TGTGCCAGCAGTTACGAGGGATTAGGGAACACTGAAGCTTTCTTT.